One sample yielded the 8 T cell receptor beta chains listed below, sequenced in a study of Ad26.COV2.S vaccination and SARS-CoV-2 variants. Specified treatment: about 20 received Ad26.COV2.S at low or high dose, single or two shots; several received placebo; per-sample allocation not given. Day 63 after the first vaccine or placebo injection was the time point for sampling. Sequencing used immunoSEQ multiplex PCR; TCRdb keeps in-frame clones, though not all of them. The table includes roughly 300,000 clones, 88% detected once. The specimen was peripheral blood, collected in a trial of Ad26.COV2.S vaccine versus placebo. These receptors all come from a person between 18 and 59 years old who received the Ad26.COV2.S COVID-19 vaccine or a placebo.

The chain uses TRBV30 and TRBJ1-5; no reliable D call. With 0 bases removed from V and 7 bases from J, the gap between germline ends came to 10 bases. The germline V gene encodes CDR1 GTSNPN and CDR2 SVGIG (reference sequence). The CDR3 loop spans 13 amino acids. DNA of the CDR3: TGTGCCTGGAGTGTTGGGGATTGGCAGCCCCAGCATTTT. Protein sequence: CAWSVGDWQPQHF. Supplemented by reference TRBV30 and TRBJ1-5, the full variable domain reads SQTIHQWPATLVQPVGSPLSLECTVEGTSNPNLYWYRQAAGRGLQLLFYSVGIGQISSEVPQNLSASRPQDRQFILSSKKLLLSDSGFYLCAWSVGDWQPQHFGDGTRLSIL.

The V and J genes are TRBV2 and TRBJ2-7; TRBD1 aligns across 7 bases. V lost 4 bases to trimming and J lost 2 bases; unmatched junction nucleotides: 5. This CDR3 region has 14 residues. Germline V CDR1 and CDR2: SNHLY, FYNNEI. CDR3 amino acids: CASSGQGNPYEQYF. The DNA for the CDR3 is TGTGCCAGCAGTGGACAGGGTAATCCCTACGAGCAGTACTTC.

The J gene is TRBJ2-3, the V gene TRBV5-8, with a weak D call TRBD2 (7 bases). V lost 2 bases to trimming and J lost 4 bases, with 17 bases between them. Germline V gene data show CDR1 as SGHTS and CDR2 as YDEGEE. This CDR3 spans 16 amino acids. The CDR3 loop is CASSLPGGGAADTQYF. DNA of the CDR3: TGTGCCAGCAGCTTACCGGGGGGCGGGGCGGCAGATACGCAGTATTTT. Full variable domain (rest looked up from reference TRBV5-8 and TRBJ2-3): EAGVTQSPTHLIKTRGQQATLRCSPISGHTSVYWYQQALGLGLQFLLWYDEGEERNRGNFPPRFSGRQFPNYSSELNVNALELEDSALYLCASSLPGGGAADTQYFGPGTRLTVL.

The CDR3 nucleotides read TGTGCCAGCAGCGTGCAACAGGGTTTTGGGTCTGGGGCCAACGTCCTGACTTTC. This encodes CASSVQQGFGSGANVLTF. This chain joins TRBV9 and TRBJ2-6; D may be TRBD1 (6 bases). Germline V gives CDR1 SGDLS, CDR2 YYNGEE. Between the trimmed V and J ends, which lost 2 bases and 1 base, there was a span of 16 bases. The CDR3 extends over 18 amino acids.

This chain joins TRBV2 and TRBJ1-4; TRBD1 is a possible D gene (6 bases). The V gene lost 4 bases and the J gene lost 7 bases, with 16 bases spanning the gap. Germline-derived CDR1 and CDR2 are SNHLY and FYNNEI. The CDR3 is 15 residues long. The CDR3 DNA follows: TGTGCCAGCAGTGTGCAGGGGATCTTAGGTGAAAAACTGTTTTTT. This codes for CASSVQGILGEKLFF.

This chain links TRBV7-2 with TRBJ1-2; TRBD1 is a possible D gene (6 bases). V lost 5 bases and J 7 bases, leaving 14 bases between the germline ends. Germline CDR1 SGHTA, CDR2 FQGNSA. The CDR3 covers 13 residues. The CDR3 region has the DNA TGTGCCAGCAGCGAAACAGGGCTCTCTGGCTACACCTTC. It yields the protein CASSETGLSGYTF.

This clone appeared a few times. The gene calls are TRBV10-3 and TRBJ1-2; 8 bases match TRBD1. V shed 8 bases, J shed 7 bases, and the junction held 12 bases outside the gene matches. Per germline, CDR1 ENHRY and CDR2 SYGVKD. CDR3 length: 14 amino acids. The DNA of the CDR3 is TGTGCCATCTCCGAGATGACAGGGGTTGGTGGCTACACCTTC. As protein: CAISEMTGVGGYTF.

The V gene is TRBV5-1, the J gene TRBJ1-5; 8 bases are a match to TRBD1. This CDR3 has 13 residues. In germline, CDR1 is SGHRS, CDR2 YFSETQ. Germline trimming cut 4 bases from V and 5 bases from J; bases unmatched to any gene: 2. CDR3 sequence reads: CASSDRGDQPQHF. The DNA for the CDR3 is TGCGCCAGCAGCGACAGGGGCGATCAGCCCCAGCATTTT.